This TCR beta chain was captured by sequencing in a study of sequential checkpoint blockade in melanoma. At the level of the study: Maintenance nivolumab came after either treatment sequence.

Profiled with immunoSEQ multiplex PCR; TCRdb holds only in-frame clones, not every one. The sample shows about 28,000 clones, roughly 91% of them seen only once. V shed 3 bases and J shed 3 bases, with 21 bases lying between them. The CDR3 covers 17 residues. Sample treatment: randomized to nivolumab then ipilimumab (arm A) or the reverse (arm B). Patients had received no earlier DNA-damaging chemotherapy. Sorted cells were live CD3+CD8+, lacking CD19 and CD56, from PBMCs. This sequence was found in a human donor with melanoma. Material: CD8+ T cells sorted from blood (inferred from file names), obtained from a patient given nivolumab and ipilimumab in sequence. The V and J genes are TRBV6-7 and TRBJ2-7; maybe TRBD2 (5 bases). TRBV6-7 is an ORF, and what it does is uncertain. CDR3 sequence: CASSYLILLAYFYEQYF. DNA for the CDR3: TGTGCCAGCAGTTATCTAATTCTCTTAGCGTACTTCTACGAGCAGTACTTC.